The 12 T cell receptor beta chains below come from one sample, sequenced in a study of T cell changes during pregnancy in multiple sclerosis. Assay used: immunoSEQ multiplex PCR; TCRdb lists only in-frame clones, some missing. The data show over 85,000 clones, around nine tenths seen once. The sample was peripheral blood, taken in the second trimester of pregnancy. Receptor source: a female donor in good health, enrolled as a control in a pregnancy study.

The CDR3: CASSLGGQGFYGYTF. For the CDR3, the DNA is TGTGCCAGCAGCTTAGGGGGACAGGGATTTTATGGCTACACCTTC. This chain connects TRBV7-2 to TRBJ1-2, with 9 nucleotides matching TRBD1. The germline V gene encodes CDR1 SGHTA and CDR2 FQGNSA. V lost 1 base to trimming and J lost 5 bases; unmatched junction nucleotides: 5. The CDR3 sequence is 15 residues long.

The chain has TRBV7-2 and TRBJ1-5, with 7 bases that match TRBD1. The CDR3 extends over 14 amino acids. Germline V lookup: CDR1 SGHTA, CDR2 FQGNSA. V shed 4 bases and J 2 bases; nucleotides not matched to a gene: 2. The CDR3 here is CASSSTGGNQPQHF. CDR3 DNA sequence: TGTGCCAGCAGCTCAACAGGGGGCAATCAGCCCCAGCATTTT.

The CDR3 here is CASSLMGLHNAEAFF. As DNA, the CDR3 is TGTGCCAGCAGCTTGATGGGACTACATAACGCTGAAGCTTTCTTT. V and J are TRBV5-6 and TRBJ1-1, with D perhaps TRBD1 (5 bases). CDR1 is SGHDT, CDR2 YYEEEE, per germline. The length of the CDR3 is 15 residues. V lost 1 base, J lost 6 bases, and 16 bases lay in between.

The V call is TRBV18, the J call TRBJ1-5; D not resolved. CDR1 KGHSH and CDR2 LQKENI come from the germline V gene. The length of the CDR3 is 15 residues. Trimming cost V 3 bases and J 4 bases, with 13 bases left between them. The CDR3 DNA is TGTGCCAGCTCACCCACAAAAGTTGAAAATCAGCCCCAGCATTTT. Translating it yields CASSPTKVENQPQHF.

The chain employs TRBV10-2 and TRBJ1-2, with D unclear. CDR1 and CDR2 (germline): WSHSY, SAAADI. V was pared by 0 bases and J by 6 bases, with 20 bases between. The CDR3 loop spans 17 amino acids. The CDR3 coding sequence is TGCGCCAGCAGTGAGTCCGGCTCATATGTACGGGTTGATGGCTACACCTTC. Translating it yields CASSESGSYVRVDGYTF.

V and J are TRBV6-5 and TRBJ1-1, with D tentatively TRBD1 (6 bases). Trimming removed 5 bases from V and 0 bases from J, with 7 bases in between. This CDR3 has 13 amino acids. Per the germline V gene, CDR1 is MNHEY and CDR2 is SVGAGI. CDR3 region: CASSRTVNTEAFF. Written as DNA, the CDR3 is TGTGCCAGCAGTCGGACAGTGAACACTGAAGCTTTCTTT.

This chain links TRBV4-2 with TRBJ2-3; the D gene is possibly TRBD1 (5 bases). This CDR3 is built from 16 residues. Trimming removed 0 bases from V and 0 bases from J, with 10 bases in between. Germline CDR1 and CDR2: LGHNA and YNFKEQ. In DNA form, the CDR3 reads TGTGCCAGCAGCCAAGATCGACAGATTAGCACAGATACGCAGTATTTT. It codes for CASSQDRQISTDTQYF.

This chain uses TRBV4-1 with TRBJ1-3, with D maybe TRBD1 (5 bases). The ends were cut back, 0 bases at V and 2 bases at J, with 11 bases in the middle. Per the germline V gene, CDR1 is MGHRA and CDR2 is YSYEKL. The CDR3 is 16 amino acids. CDR3 residues: CASSQDPSGPGNTIYF. CDR3 DNA sequence: TGCGCCAGCAGCCAAGATCCGTCAGGGCCTGGAAACACCATATATTTT.

Turning to this clone: One end of the junction does not line up with germline, which may come from a read error. This chain links TRBV19 with TRBJ2-7; D remains unclear. The CDR3 is made up of 14 amino acids. Germline CDR1 is LNHDA and CDR2 is SQIVND (reference sequence). CDR3 sequence (DNA): TGTGCCAGCAGTACAGATGGCGGTTCCTACGAGCAGTACTTC. Amino acids: CASSTDGGSYEQYF.

The rearrangement links TRBV28 to TRBJ1-2; TRBD1 aligns across 8 bases. The V gene's germline CDR1 is MDHEN and CDR2 SYDVKM. The CDR3 loop spans 17 amino acids. V lost 5 bases to trimming and J lost 4 bases; unmatched junction nucleotides: 15. The CDR3 spells CASSRPGQVQRGYGYTF. The CDR3 DNA reads as TGTGCCAGCAGTCGCCCGGGACAGGTTCAAAGGGGCTATGGCTACACCTTC.

This clone has just one count. V gene TRBV6-6 combines with J gene TRBJ1-2, with 7 positions matching TRBD1. CDR3 length equals 12 residues. Germline V lookup: CDR1 MNHNY, CDR2 SVGAGI (reference sequence). V dropped 6 bases and J dropped 8; count of bases not matched to a gene: 6. CDR3 DNA sequence: TGTGCCAGCAGCCCGACAGGGCACGGCTACACCTTC. Translated: CASSPTGHGYTF.

V gene TRBV7-2 combines with J gene TRBJ1-5; D ambiguous. V lost 1 base to trimming and J lost 1 base, with 8 bases between them. Germline loops: CDR1 SGHTA, CDR2 FQGNSA. The CDR3 has 15 residues. The CDR3 region has the DNA TGTGCCAGCAGCTTAGGGGGAGAGAGCAATCAGCCCCAGCATTTT. It is translated as CASSLGGESNQPQHF.